Each of the 29 T cell receptor beta chains below was sequenced from the same sample in a study of shared clonotypes between healthy human individuals. Only in-frame clones appear in the TCRdb table, and some are missing; sequencing was by immunoSEQ multiplex PCR. The repertoire consists of 2 million to 2.5 million clones, with more than 90% occurring once and the leading ten covering around 0.13%. What was sequenced was naive CD4+ T cells sorted from blood. As to subset: CD45RA+ positively selected. The receptors were gathered from a man between 18 and 35 years old in good health.

The gene calls are TRBV2 and TRBJ1-2; D gene unclear. Deletions cut 8 bases from V and 2 bases from J, with 15 bases between. This CDR3 comprises 14 residues. CDR1 and CDR2 (germline): SNHLY, FYNNEI. CDR3 sequence (DNA): TGTGCCAGCGCAGGTCCCAATTTCAACTATGGCTACACCTTC. It is translated as CASAGPNFNYGYTF.

The chain links TRBV5-1 to TRBJ2-1; tentative D call: TRBD1 (5 bases). This CDR3 is built from 14 residues. Trimming stripped 4 bases from V and 15 bases from J, with 23 bases between. Germline lookup yields CDR1 SGHRS and CDR2 YFSETQ. CDR3 protein: CASSVSDQGVWTFF. The CDR3, as DNA: TGCGCCAGCAGCGTAAGCGACCAAGGGGTTTGGACGTTCTTC. The full variable domain, completed using reference TRBV5-1 and TRBJ2-1, is KAGVTQTPRYLIKTRGQQVTLSCSPISGHRSVSWYQQTPGQGLQFLFEYFSETQRNKGNFPGRFSGRQFSNSRSEMNVSTLELGDSALYLCASSVSDQGVWTFFGPGTRLTVL.

This clone was detected only once. The J gene is TRBJ1-2, the V gene TRBV4-3; D is possibly TRBD1 (6 bases). V lost 0 bases and J lost 3, with 11 bases in between. The CDR3 is 15 amino acids. Looked up from germline, CDR1 is LGHNA and CDR2 is YSLEER. CDR3 residues: CASSQDLQGDYGYTF. In nucleotides, the CDR3 is TGCGCCAGCAGCCAAGATTTACAGGGAGACTATGGCTACACCTTC.

The chain recombines TRBV2 with TRBJ2-2, with 7 positions matching TRBD1. CDR3 length: 14 amino acids. Germline CDR1 and CDR2: SNHLY and FYNNEI. V dropped 6 bases and J dropped 4; count of bases not matched to a gene: 5. The CDR3 sequence is CASSTGQRTGELFF. CDR3 nucleotide sequence: TGTGCCAGCAGCACGGGACAGCGCACCGGGGAGCTGTTTTTT.

V is TRBV4-2 and J is TRBJ2-3; the match to TRBD2 covers 11 bases. The CDR3 spans 16 residues. J was trimmed by 6 bases and V by 0 bases; bases with no gene match: 5. Germline CDR1 reads LGHNA; CDR2 reads YNFKEQ. As DNA, the CDR3 is TGTGCCAGCAGCCAAGATAGCGGGAGGGCCTTCGATACGCAGTATTTT. Residues: CASSQDSGRAFDTQYF.

Points on this clone: The same CDR3 also results from other DNA sequences found in this sample. The chain employs TRBV2 and TRBJ2-5; 9 bases match TRBD1. Trimming removed 6 bases from V and 5 bases from J; junction bases left unmatched: 4. CDR3 length: 13 residues. Per the germline V gene, CDR1 is SNHLY and CDR2 is FYNNEI. The CDR3 region has the DNA TGTGCCAGCAGGGGACAGGGAGGGGAGACCCAGTACTTC. Translation: CASRGQGGETQYF.

The CDR3 DNA sequence: TGTGCCAGCAGCCCCGGGACTACACTATTCCAAGAGACCCAGTACTTC. Its protein is CASSPGTTLFQETQYF. The gene calls are TRBV9 and TRBJ2-5, with 7 bases aligning to TRBD2. V was clipped by 4 bases and J by 1 base; unmatched bases: 10. Germline values: CDR1 SGDLS, CDR2 YYNGEE. This CDR3 contains 16 residues. Combining the CDR3 with reference TRBV9 and TRBJ2-5 gives the whole variable domain DSGVTQTPKHLITATGQRVTLRCSPRSGDLSVYWYQQSLDQGLQFLIQYYNGEERAKGNILERFSAQQFPDLHSELNLSSLELGDSALYFCASSPGTTLFQETQYFGPGTRLLVL.

The chain links TRBV5-1 to TRBJ1-3; D not resolved. CDR1 SGHRS and CDR2 YFSETQ come from the germline V gene. This CDR3 is 16 amino acids long. V was shortened by 0 bases and J by 3 bases, with 13 bases between the two germline ends. The CDR3: CASSLAGERFGNTIYF. As DNA, the CDR3 is TGCGCCAGCAGCTTGGCCGGCGAGCGGTTTGGAAACACCATATATTTT.

The CDR3 DNA follows: TGTGCCAGCAGGCTTCTAGCGGGCGAGGAGGGCATTCAGTACTTC. Translating it yields CASRLLAGEEGIQYF. V gene TRBV27 combines with J gene TRBJ2-4; 8 nucleotides agree with TRBD2. CDR1 and CDR2 (germline): MNHEY, SMNVEV (reference sequence). CDR3 length: 15 amino acids. After removal of 6 bases from V and 9 bases from J, the junction contained 13 bases not matched to a gene.

The DNA for the CDR3 is TGTGCCAGCAGTGAAGCTTGGGAAACCCATGGCTACACCTTC. As protein: CASSEAWETHGYTF. This chain connects TRBV2 to TRBJ1-2; no reliable D call. The V end was cut by 0 bases, the J end by 6 bases, with 11 bases between. The CDR3 has 14 amino acids. Per germline, CDR1 SNHLY and CDR2 FYNNEI.

The gene calls are TRBV28 and TRBJ1-3; 7 bases are a match to TRBD1. Trimming cost V 2 bases and J 2 bases; bases outside gene matches: 6. This CDR3 has 16 residues. The germline gives CDR1 MDHEN, CDR2 SYDVKM. CDR3 residues: CASSLLGTAPGNTIYF. The CDR3 nucleotides read TGTGCCAGCAGTTTACTCGGGACAGCTCCTGGAAACACCATATATTTT.

The J gene is TRBJ1-2, the V gene TRBV29-1; TRBD1 might be the D (5 bases). V was cut by 8 bases and J by 7 bases, with 17 bases left in between. Germline CDR1 reads SQVTM; CDR2 reads ANQGSEA. This CDR3 has 12 amino acids. In DNA, the CDR3 is TGCAGCCATGAGACGGGGGGTCTTGGCTACACCTTC. This encodes CSHETGGLGYTF.

The CDR3, as DNA: TGTGCCAGCACTGACATCCTGGGACAGGGATATGGCTACACCTTC. Translating it yields CASTDILGQGYGYTF. The chain links TRBV6-1 to TRBJ1-2; 9 bases are shared with TRBD1. CDR1 is MNHNS and CDR2 is SASEGT in the germline V gene. The trim removed 7 bases at V and 5 bases at J, leaving 11 bases unmatched. The CDR3 length is 15 residues.

The J gene is TRBJ1-1, the V gene TRBV25-1; TRBD1 agrees at 8 bases. Germline-derived CDR1 and CDR2 are MGHDK and SYGVNS. Trimming took 6 bases from V and 4 from J; bases not matched to a gene: 4. The CDR3 has 13 residues. CDR3: CASRKTGGTEAFF. The CDR3 DNA reads TGTGCCAGCAGGAAAACAGGGGGCACTGAAGCTTTCTTT.

This chain links TRBV28 with TRBJ2-6; D is perhaps TRBD1 or TRBD2 (5 bases each). With 5 bases removed from V and 0 bases from J, the gap between germline ends came to 17 bases. Per the germline V gene, CDR1 is MDHEN and CDR2 is SYDVKM. The CDR3 has 18 amino acids. For the CDR3, the DNA is TGTGCCAGCAGTGCAACGACGGGACGGTTCTCTGGGGCCAACGTCCTGACTTTC. Residues: CASSATTGRFSGANVLTF. Full variable domain (missing parts from reference TRBV28 and TRBJ2-6): DVKVTQSSRYLVKRTGEKVFLECVQDMDHENMFWYRQDPGLGLRLIYFSYDVKMKEKGDIPEGYSVSREKKERFSLILESASTNQTSMYLCASSATTGRFSGANVLTFGAGSRLTVL.

CDR3 in DNA: TGTGCCAGCAGCTTAGGGAGGACAGTTTCCTCCTACGAGCAGTACTTC. Translation gives CASSLGRTVSSYEQYF. The V call is TRBV7-2, the J call TRBJ2-7, with D maybe TRBD1 (6 bases). CDR1 is SGHTA and CDR2 is FQGNSA in the germline V gene. The V end was cut by 1 base, the J end by 0 bases, with 13 bases between. This CDR3 spans 16 amino acids. Variable domain in full (rest from reference TRBV7-2 and TRBJ2-7): GAGVSQSPSNKVTEKGKDVELRCDPISGHTALYWYRQSLGQGLEFLIYFQGNSAPDKSGLPSDRFSAERTGGSVSTLTIQRTQQEDSAVYLCASSLGRTVSSYEQYFGPGTRLTVT.

To note about this clone: The same CDR3 arises from other DNA sequences in this sample as well. The chain recombines TRBV7-9 with TRBJ2-1; 9 bases are shared with TRBD2. Trimming cost V 6 bases and J 4 bases; bases outside gene matches: 10. The CDR3 loop spans 16 amino acids. Per germline, CDR1 SEHNR and CDR2 FQNEAQ (reference sequence). This chain's CDR3 is CASSPPGLAVYNEQFF. The CDR3 DNA reads as TGTGCCAGCAGTCCGCCGGGACTAGCAGTATACAATGAGCAGTTCTTC.

This chain connects TRBV27 to TRBJ1-6; D call uncertain. Trimming removed 6 bases at V and 7 bases at J, with 10 bases between. The CDR3 loop spans 13 amino acids. CDR1 is MNHEY and CDR2 is SMNVEV in the germline V gene (reference sequence). CDR3 residues: CASRGPVNSPLHF. The CDR3 DNA reads TGTGCCAGCAGAGGGCCAGTGAATTCACCCCTCCACTTT.

The chain links TRBV4-2 to TRBJ1-2, with D perhaps matching TRBD1 (6 bases). This CDR3 spans 16 amino acids. The V gene lost 6 bases and the J gene lost 4 bases, with 21 bases spanning the gap. CDR1 and CDR2 from the germline V gene are LGHNA and YNFKEQ. CDR3 residues: CASRGGAGGNLYGYTF. The CDR3 DNA is TGTGCCAGCAGAGGTGGGGCCGGGGGCAACCTCTATGGCTACACCTTC.

Details on this clone: The same CDR3 arises from other DNA sequences in this sample as well. V and J are TRBV7-3 and TRBJ2-7, with 8 bases fitting TRBD1. This CDR3 is built from 15 residues. J was trimmed by 0 bases and V by 2 bases; bases with no gene match: 3. The germline V gene has CDR1 SGHTA and CDR2 FQGTGA. The CDR3 loop is CASSLSGGGSYEQYF. In nucleotides, the CDR3 is TGTGCCAGCAGCTTATCAGGGGGCGGCTCCTACGAGCAGTACTTC. Full variable domain (missing parts from reference TRBV7-3 and TRBJ2-7): GAGVSQTPSNKVTEKGKYVELRCDPISGHTALYWYRQSLGQGPEFLIYFQGTGAADDSGLPNDRFFAVRPEGSVSTLKIQRTERGDSAVYLCASSLSGGGSYEQYFGPGTRLTVT.

The V gene is TRBV6-6, the J gene TRBJ2-5; tentative D call: TRBD1 (6 bases). Germline-derived CDR1 and CDR2 are MNHNY and SVGAGI (reference sequence). V lost 5 bases and J 2 bases, leaving 12 bases between the germline ends. This CDR3 is built from 14 residues. The CDR3 DNA follows: TGTGCCAGCAGTACGGACAGAAAGCAAGAGACCCAGTACTTC. Protein sequence: CASSTDRKQETQYF.

As concerns this clone: Other DNA sequences from this sample encode an identical CDR3 as well. The chain is built from TRBV2 and TRBJ2-3; D unclear. The CDR3 is made up of 12 amino acids. Trimming took off 4 bases at V and 2 bases at J, with 4 bases between the two ends. Germline lookup yields CDR1 SNHLY and CDR2 FYNNEI. DNA of the CDR3: TGTGCCAGCAGTGTATCCACAGATACGCAGTATTTT. Its translation: CASSVSTDTQYF. The entire variable domain, with the rest obtained from reference TRBV2 and TRBJ2-3, is as follows: EPEVTQTPSHQVTQMGQEVILRCVPISNHLYFYWYRQILGQKVEFLVSFYNNEISEKSEIFDDQFSVERPDGSNFTLKIRSTKLEDSAMYFCASSVSTDTQYFGPGTRLTVL.

V gene TRBV4-1 combines with J gene TRBJ2-3; a possible D gene is TRBD2 (6 bases). Germline V lookup: CDR1 MGHRA, CDR2 YSYEKL. V was pared by 4 bases and J by 0 bases, with 17 bases between. This CDR3 is built from 17 residues. This CDR3 reads CASSLRPRDSSTDTQYF. The CDR3, as DNA: TGCGCCAGCAGCCTTCGACCCCGGGACTCCAGCACAGATACGCAGTATTTT.

This clone appeared a single time. The rearrangement links TRBV11-2 to TRBJ1-6; D remains ambiguous. Deletions cut 1 base from V and 2 bases from J, with 6 bases between. The CDR3 spans 15 residues. Germline V lookup: CDR1 SGHAT, CDR2 FQNNGV. The DNA for the CDR3 is TGTGCCAGCAGCTTAGGTATCACCTATAATTCACCCCTCCACTTT. The encoded protein is CASSLGITYNSPLHF.

This chain links TRBV7-9 with TRBJ2-3; TRBD1 matches at 11 bases. This CDR3 has 19 amino acids. Germline V gives CDR1 SEHNR, CDR2 FQNEAQ (reference sequence). After removal of 1 base from V and 3 bases from J, the junction contained 12 bases not matched to a gene. The CDR3 here is CASSLVPRVGDRGTDTQYF. CDR3 DNA sequence: TGTGCCAGCAGCTTAGTCCCCCGGGTTGGGGACAGGGGGACAGATACGCAGTATTTT. Filled out from reference TRBV7-9 and TRBJ2-3, the complete variable domain reads DTGVSQNPRHKITKRGQNVTFRCDPISEHNRLYWYRQTLGQGPEFLTYFQNEAQLEKSRLLSDRFSAERPKGSFSTLEIQRTEQGDSAMYLCASSLVPRVGDRGTDTQYFGPGTRLTVL.

The chain links TRBV5-4 to TRBJ1-2; TRBD1 might be the D (6 bases). The V and J ends lost 4 bases and 6 bases respectively, with 19 bases between them. Per germline, CDR1 SGHNT and CDR2 YYREEE (reference sequence). This CDR3 comprises 15 residues. The CDR3 bases are TGTGCCAGCAGCCCCCCGGACAGACCGATGAATGGCTACACCTTC. Residues: CASSPPDRPMNGYTF.

The rearrangement links TRBV7-2 to TRBJ2-1, with 8 bases fitting TRBD2. V shed 1 base, J shed 4 bases, and the junction held 3 bases outside the gene matches. Germline CDR1 is SGHTA and CDR2 is FQGNSA. The CDR3 runs 15 residues. In nucleotides, the CDR3 is TGTGCCAGCAGCTTAGGGGCTAGCGGGTACAATGAGCAGTTCTTC. It codes for CASSLGASGYNEQFF.

Concerning this clone: This same CDR3 is encoded by further DNA sequences in the sample. This chain uses TRBV18 with TRBJ2-5; no clear D. The ends were cut back, 2 bases at V and 0 bases at J, with 4 bases in the middle. The CDR3 is 13 residues long. Germline V gives CDR1 KGHSH, CDR2 LQKENI. CDR3 loop: CASSPGNQETQYF. DNA for the CDR3: TGTGCCAGCTCACCAGGGAACCAAGAGACCCAGTACTTC.

The chain uses TRBV7-2 and TRBJ1-2; D is perhaps TRBD1 (5 bases). The CDR3 sequence is 14 residues long. V was trimmed by 5 bases and J by 1 base, leaving 11 bases between them. Germline assignment: CDR1 SGHTA and CDR2 FQGNSA. The DNA of the CDR3 is TGTGCCAGCAGCCCCGTTGGGGGTAACTATGGCTACACCTTC. This sequence encodes CASSPVGGNYGYTF.